The 9 T cell receptor beta chains below all came from one sample that was sequenced in a study of cytomegalovirus exposure and HLA in healthy donors. It was with 60 Vbeta and 13 Jbeta primers that the PCR ran. The repertoire was sequenced with immunoSEQ multiplex PCR; TCRdb's copy has only in-frame clones and lacks some. Among tens of thousands of clones listed, approximately 78% were seen once. The specimen was PBMCs. Receptors were obtained from a man aged 35 to 55 in good health and CMV-seronegative.

This chain links TRBV30 with TRBJ1-1; a possible D gene is TRBD1 (6 bases). The V end was cut by 3 bases, the J end by 7 bases, with 15 bases between. The CDR3 is made up of 13 amino acids. Germline-derived CDR1 and CDR2 are GTSNPN and SVGIG (reference sequence). The CDR3 DNA reads as TGTGCCTGGAGCCGAGGCGGGGGGCTTGAAGCTTTCTTT. It encodes CAWSRGGGLEAFF.

The V gene is TRBV4-3, the J gene TRBJ2-4; D possibly corresponds to TRBD2 (6 bases). CDR1 and CDR2 (germline): LGHNA, YSLEER. The CDR3 extends over 15 amino acids. Trimming removed 1 base at V and 10 bases at J, with 17 bases between. The CDR3 region has the DNA TGCGCCAGCAGCCAAGGTCGCGGGGAGGCACCGATTCAGTACTTC. Translated: CASSQGRGEAPIQYF.

This clone was seen more than once but under ten times. The J gene is TRBJ2-1, the V gene TRBV30, with 13 bases aligning to TRBD2. V lost 8 bases, J lost 7 bases, and 8 bases stayed unmatched. Germline CDR1 is GTSNPN and CDR2 is SVGIG (reference sequence). CDR3 length equals 14 residues. CDR3 nucleotides: TGTGCCGGAAAAAGACTAGCGGGAGGAAATGAGCAGTTCTTC. The encoded protein is CAGKRLAGGNEQFF.

The chain is built from TRBV6-5 and TRBJ2-3, with TRBD2 as a possible D gene (5 bases). This CDR3 spans 13 amino acids. V dropped 7 bases and J dropped 2 bases, with 10 bases sitting between them. CDR1 is MNHEY and CDR2 is SVGAGI in the germline V gene. The CDR3 region is CASTTGITDTQYF. The DNA for the CDR3 is TGTGCCAGCACCACGGGGATCACAGATACGCAGTATTTT.

The chain carries TRBV25-1 and TRBJ2-7, with D hard to call. In germline, CDR1 is MGHDK, CDR2 SYGVNS. This CDR3 comprises 13 residues. The V and J ends lost 1 base and 2 bases respectively, with 6 bases between them. The CDR3 protein is CASSELSAYEQYF. In DNA form, the CDR3 reads TGTGCCAGCAGTGAATTGTCCGCCTACGAGCAGTACTTC.

The chain links TRBV19 to TRBJ2-7; maybe TRBD1 (7 bases). CDR1 and CDR2 from the germline V gene are LNHDA and SQIVND (reference sequence). This CDR3 is built from 15 residues. V gave up 5 bases and J gave up 2 bases, with 16 bases separating them. The CDR3 protein is CASSAGQFSTYEQYF. The CDR3 bases are TGTGCCAGTAGTGCGGGACAGTTCTCGACCTACGAGCAGTACTTC.

The genes are TRBV5-6 and TRBJ2-1; 9 nucleotides line up with TRBD1. J gave up 9 bases and V 5 bases, and 9 bases lay outside the gene matches. The germline V gene has CDR1 SGHDT and CDR2 YYEEEE. This CDR3 is 14 amino acids long. This CDR3 is CASSPGTGFREQFF. In DNA, the CDR3 is TGTGCCAGCAGTCCCGGGACAGGGTTTCGTGAGCAGTTCTTC.

V gene TRBV28 combines with J gene TRBJ1-5; 7 bases match TRBD1. The germline V gene encodes CDR1 MDHEN and CDR2 SYDVKM. The CDR3 extends over 13 amino acids. Losses at the gene ends were 9 bases for V and 4 bases for J; bases not matched to a gene: 6. The CDR3 reads CASRDRANQPQHF. CDR3 sequence (DNA): TGTGCCAGTAGAGACAGGGCGAATCAGCCCCAGCATTTT.

Points on this clone: A junction end diverges from the germline sequence, so it may reflect a read error. At the DNA level, this CDR3 is encoded by other sequences in the same sample as well. The chain recombines TRBV4-3 with TRBJ1-4; the match to TRBD1 covers 7 bases. The germline V gene encodes CDR1 LGHNA and CDR2 YSLEER. This CDR3 is 15 amino acids long. The CDR3 is CASSQDRTGAEKLFF. The CDR3 coding sequence is TGCGCTAGCAGCCAAGATCGGACAGGAGCTGAAAAACTGTTTTTT.